This TCR beta chain appears in the sequencing data of a study of Ad26.COV2.S vaccination and SARS-CoV-2 variants. Study-level background: Each vaccinee took Ad26.COV2.S intramuscularly, once or twice 56 days apart.

The method was immunoSEQ multiplex PCR; TCRdb's version includes in-frame clones alone and lacks a portion of them. The sample lists around 300,000 clones; around nine tenths were seen once. Germline CDR1 LNHDA, CDR2 SQIVND (reference sequence). V lost 5 bases and J 4 bases, leaving 13 bases between the germline ends. The CDR3 totals 14 residues. Treatment defined: roughly 18 received Ad26.COV2.S at low or high dose, single or two shots; several received placebo; per-sample allocation not given. Samples came from day 63 after the first vaccine or placebo injection. An Ad26 vector that expressed Wuhan-strain SARS-CoV-2 spike constituted the vaccine.

J is TRBJ2-3 and V is TRBV19; D uncertain. This clonotype originated in a person between 18 and 65 years old who received the Ad26.COV2.S COVID-19 vaccine or a placebo. The sequences come from peripheral blood, collected in a trial of Ad26.COV2.S vaccine versus placebo. The CDR3 loop is CASSQAGWSDTQYF. The CDR3 DNA follows: TGTGCCAGTAGTCAGGCTGGATGGTCAGATACGCAGTATTTT.